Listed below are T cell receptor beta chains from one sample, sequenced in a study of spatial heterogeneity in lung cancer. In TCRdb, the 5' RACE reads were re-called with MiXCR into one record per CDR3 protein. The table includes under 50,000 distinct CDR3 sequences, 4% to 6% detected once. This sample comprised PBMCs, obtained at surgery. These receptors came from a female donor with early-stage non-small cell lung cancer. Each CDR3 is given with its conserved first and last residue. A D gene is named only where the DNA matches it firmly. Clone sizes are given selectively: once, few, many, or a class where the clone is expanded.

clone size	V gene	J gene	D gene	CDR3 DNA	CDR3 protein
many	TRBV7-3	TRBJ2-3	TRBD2	TGTGCCAGCAGCATGGGACTAGCGGCTAGCACAGATACGCAGTATTTT	CASSMGLAASTDTQYF
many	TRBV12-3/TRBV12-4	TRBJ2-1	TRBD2	TGTGCCAGCAGTTATCTAGCGGGGCCCAATGAGCAGTTCTTC	CASSYLAGPNEQFF
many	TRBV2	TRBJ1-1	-	TGTGCCAGCAGGTGGGGAGACACTGAAGCTTTCTTT	CASRWGDTEAFF
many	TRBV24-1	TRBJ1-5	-	TGTGCCACCAGTGATTTCTCCAATCAGCCCCAGCATTTT	CATSDFSNQPQHF
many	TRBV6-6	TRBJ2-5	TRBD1	TGTGCCAGCAGTTATATGCCGGGACAGGGTTTCGAGACCCAGTACTTC	CASSYMPGQGFETQYF
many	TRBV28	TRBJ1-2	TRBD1	TGTGCCAGCAGTGGTAGAGGGACAGGGCCTAACTATGGCTACACCTTC	CASSGRGTGPNYGYTF
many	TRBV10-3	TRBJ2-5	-	TGTGCCATCTCCCAGGACCAAGAGACCCAGTACTTC	CAISQDQETQYF
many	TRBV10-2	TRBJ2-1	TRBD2	TGCGCCAGCAGGCTAGCGGGGGGGCCTCGAAATGAGCAGTTCTTC	CASRLAGGPRNEQFF
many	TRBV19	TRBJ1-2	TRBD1	TGTGCCAGTAGTATAATCGGGGACAGGTCCGGAGAGGGCTACACCTTC	CASSIIGDRSGEGYTF
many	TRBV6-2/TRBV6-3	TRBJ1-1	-	TGTGCCAGCAGAAGGCTTGGGGGGCCCAGCACTGAAGCTTTCTTT	CASRRLGGPSTEAFF
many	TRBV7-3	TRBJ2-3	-	TGTGCCAGCAGCTTAAACGGCCAACGATGGGATACGCAGTATTTT	CASSLNGQRWDTQYF
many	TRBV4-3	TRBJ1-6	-	TGCGCCAGCAGCCAAGAGGGGGCGAATTCACCCCTCCACTTT	CASSQEGANSPLHF
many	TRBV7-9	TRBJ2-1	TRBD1	TGTGCCAGCAGTTCCGGGACAGGGCTCTACAATGAGCAGTTCTTC	CASSSGTGLYNEQFF
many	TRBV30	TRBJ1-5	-	TGTGCCTGGAGCCGGACCCAAGGGCCCCAGCATTTT	CAWSRTQGPQHF
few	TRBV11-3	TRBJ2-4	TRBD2	TGTGCCAGCAGCTTCTTAGCGGGGGGGCCCTACGCCAAAAACATTCAGTACTTC	CASSFLAGGPYAKNIQYF
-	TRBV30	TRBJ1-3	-	TGTGCCTGGAGTGTATCGGATCGCGGAAACACCATATATTTT	CAWSVSDRGNTIYF
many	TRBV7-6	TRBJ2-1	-	TGTGCCAGCAGTAAGGGGGGTCTCAATGAGCAGTTCTTC	CASSKGGLNEQFF
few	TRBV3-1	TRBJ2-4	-	TGTGCCAGCAGCCAGCTAACTGAAAACATTCAGTACTTC	CASSQLTENIQYF
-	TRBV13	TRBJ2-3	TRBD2	TGTGCCAGCAGCTTCCCTAGCGGGGGCTGGGATACGCAGTATTTT	CASSFPSGGWDTQYF
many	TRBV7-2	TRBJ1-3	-	TGTGCCAGCAGCTTCTCGTTGGGAAACACCATATATTTT	CASSFSLGNTIYF
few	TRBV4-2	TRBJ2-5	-	TGTGCCAGCAGCCCTACCGCGGGGCAGGGAGAGACCCAGTACTTC	CASSPTAGQGETQYF
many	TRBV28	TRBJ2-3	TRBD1	TGTGCCAGCAGTTCGTGGACAGGGGTTGCAGATACGCAGTATTTT	CASSSWTGVADTQYF
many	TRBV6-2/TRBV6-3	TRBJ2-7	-	TGTGCCAGCAGTTTCCCGACACGGATGATCTACGAGCAGTACTTC	CASSFPTRMIYEQYF
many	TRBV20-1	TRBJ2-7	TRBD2	TGCAGTGCTAGAAACCTAGCGGGCGCAAGCTCCTACGAGCAGTACTTC	CSARNLAGASSYEQYF
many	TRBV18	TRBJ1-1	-	TGTGCCAGCTCACCTCTGCTGGCAGGACTGAACACTGAAGCTTTCTTT	CASSPLLAGLNTEAFF
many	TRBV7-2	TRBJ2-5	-	TGTGCCAGCAGCTTGGGCACGCAAGAGACCCAGTACTTC	CASSLGTQETQYF
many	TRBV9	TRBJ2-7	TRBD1	TGTGCCAGCAGCTTACAGGGACAGGGTTACGAGCAGTACTTC	CASSLQGQGYEQYF
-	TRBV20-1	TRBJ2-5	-	TGCAGTGCTATAGGGCAAGAGACCCAGTACTTC	CSAIGQETQYF
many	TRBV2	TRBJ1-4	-	TGTGCCAGCCGGGGTGGGGAAAATGAAAAACTGTTTTTT	CASRGGENEKLFF
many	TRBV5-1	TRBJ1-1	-	TGCGCCAGCAGCACACAGGGTAACACTGAAGCTTTCTTT	CASSTQGNTEAFF
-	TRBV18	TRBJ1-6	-	TGTGCCAGCTCATACGAAAATTCACCCCTCCACTTT	CASSYENSPLHF
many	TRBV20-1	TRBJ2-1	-	TGCAGTACAGATAATCCCCCGGACAGCGATTACAATGAGCAGTTCTTC	CSTDNPPDSDYNEQFF
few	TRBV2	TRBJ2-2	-	TGTGCCAGCAGTGAAGCGGGGGAGGCCGGGGAGCTGTTTTTT	CASSEAGEAGELFF
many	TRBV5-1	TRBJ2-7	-	TGCGCCAGCAGCGGAGGCGGCTACGAGCAGTACTTC	CASSGGGYEQYF
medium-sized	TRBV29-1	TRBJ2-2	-	TGCAGCGCCGTGGGCCCCACCGGGGAGCTGTTTTTT	CSAVGPTGELFF
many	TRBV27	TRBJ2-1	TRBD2	TGTGCCAGCAGTTCTGAACAAGCGGGGGGCCACTACAATGAGCAGTTCTTC	CASSSEQAGGHYNEQFF
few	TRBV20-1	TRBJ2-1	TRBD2	TGCAGTGCTCGTAGCGGGCCGAGCTCCTACAATGAGCAGTTCTTC	CSARSGPSSYNEQFF
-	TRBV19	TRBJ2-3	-	TGTGCCAGCGCTAGCACAGATACGCAGTATTTT	CASASTDTQYF
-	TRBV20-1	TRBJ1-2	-	TGCAGTGCTAGAGTGACAGAGCGGTTTAAGGGCTACACCTTC	CSARVTERFKGYTF
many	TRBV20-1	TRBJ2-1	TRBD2	TGCAGTGCGGGGGGACTAGCGGAGTTCAATGAGCAGTTCTTC	CSAGGLAEFNEQFF
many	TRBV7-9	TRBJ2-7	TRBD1	TGTGCCAGCAGCTCGACAGGGTTAGGGCCCTACGAGCAGTACTTC	CASSSTGLGPYEQYF
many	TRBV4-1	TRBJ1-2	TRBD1	TGCGCCACCATGACAGGGGTTATGTATGGCTACACCTTC	CATMTGVMYGYTF
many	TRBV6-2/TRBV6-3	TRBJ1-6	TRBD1	TGTGCCAGCGCAAGACAGGGGGTTAATTCACCCCTCCACTTT	CASARQGVNSPLHF
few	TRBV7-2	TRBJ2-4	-	TGTGCCAGCAGCCAGCAACGGGGGAACATTCAGTACTTC	CASSQQRGNIQYF
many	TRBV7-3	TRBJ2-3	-	TGTGCCAGCAGCTTAAATGGCAACACAGATACGCAGTATTTT	CASSLNGNTDTQYF
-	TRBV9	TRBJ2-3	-	TGTGCCAGCAGCCGTAACCCACTAGAGAGGGGGACTAGCACAGATACGCAGTATTTT	CASSRNPLERGTSTDTQYF
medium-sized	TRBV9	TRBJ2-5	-	TGTGCCAGCAGTAATTCGGGGGGCACCCTAGAAGAGACCCAGTACTTC	CASSNSGGTLEETQYF
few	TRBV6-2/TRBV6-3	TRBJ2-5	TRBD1	TGTGCCAGCAGTTACGAAGACAGGGCTCAAGAGACCCAGTACTTC	CASSYEDRAQETQYF
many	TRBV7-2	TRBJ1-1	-	TGTGCCAGCAGCTTAGACAGGAAGAACACTGAAGCTTTCTTT	CASSLDRKNTEAFF
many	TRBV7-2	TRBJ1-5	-	TGTGCCAGCAGCTTATCGGACAGTAGCAATCAGCCCCAGCATTTT	CASSLSDSSNQPQHF
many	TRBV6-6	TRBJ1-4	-	TGTGCCAGCAGTACGTCCGACAGTAATGAAAAACTGTTTTTT	CASSTSDSNEKLFF
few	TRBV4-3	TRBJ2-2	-	TGCGCCAGCAGCCAAGATATTGTCGGGGAGCTGTTTTTT	CASSQDIVGELFF
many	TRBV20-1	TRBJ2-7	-	TGCAGTGCTAGCCCCCTCCGGAGGGGGCCTACCTCCTACGAGCAGTACTTC	CSASPLRRGPTSYEQYF
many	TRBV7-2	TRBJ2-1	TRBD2	TGTGCCAGCAGCCGGACTAGCGGGACTGAGCAGTTCTTC	CASSRTSGTEQFF
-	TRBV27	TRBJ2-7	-	TGTGCCAGCAGTTCTGTCCGGACCTCGTACGAGCAGTACTTC	CASSSVRTSYEQYF
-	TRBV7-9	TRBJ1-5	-	TGTGCCAGCAGCTTGATTGGCAATGAGCCCCAGCATTTT	CASSLIGNEPQHF
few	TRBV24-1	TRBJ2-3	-	TGTGCCACCAGTGCCTTGACTTCAGCTAACACAGATACGCAGTATTTT	CATSALTSANTDTQYF
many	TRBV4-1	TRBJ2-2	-	TGCGCCAGCAGCCAAGATGCTCAGGGCCTGACCACCGGGGAGCTGTTTTTT	CASSQDAQGLTTGELFF
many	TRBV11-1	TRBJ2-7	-	TGTGCCAGCAGCCCGGGGGGCCCCCGGGACGAGCAGTACTTC	CASSPGGPRDEQYF
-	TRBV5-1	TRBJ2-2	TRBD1	TGCGCCAGCAGCTTGGCCCGACAGGGGCTTCTGAACACCGGGGAGCTGTTTTTT	CASSLARQGLLNTGELFF